This T cell receptor (beta chain) was observed in a study of ipilimumab plus nivolumab after autologous stem cell transplantation. Whole-study context: The myeloma cohort included high-risk transplant-naive patients and patients relapsing within 3 years of a first autologous transplant.

Ipilimumab, 1 mg/kg, started 14 to 28 days after autologous transplant. Patients got 3 mg/kg IV nivolumab weeks 1, 4, 7, 10, then biweekly through week 26. Findings of the study overall: TCR repertoire, Treg phenotype and gut microbiota reportedly support more study of this approach.

On this clone: The antigen remains undetermined.

TCRdb keeps only in-frame clones here, not all; method: immunoSEQ multiplex PCR. Of some 41,000 clones in the sample, approximately 92% were seen once. The sample was PBMCs, taken in a trial of ipilimumab plus nivolumab as post-transplant consolidation. The receptor's source is a male donor with multiple myeloma.

CDR3 nucleotides: TGTGCCAGCAGCCCTGGGAGGGGGCGCCCCACAGATACGCAGTATTTT. Its translation: CASSPGRGRPTDTQYF. This rearrangement joins TRBV7-3 to TRBJ2-3; TRBD1 or TRBD2 may be the D gene (7 bases each). In germline, CDR1 is SGHTA, CDR2 FQGTGA. The CDR3 sequence is 16 residues long. The V end was cut by 5 bases, the J end by 2 bases, with 17 bases between.